There are a few counts of the clone carrying this TCR beta chain. How the authors handled the data: Estimation of nucleated cell counts was performed using reference gene primer amplification. Assay: immunoSEQ multiplex PCR; the TCRdb copy retains only in-frame clones and omits some. The V and J calls and clone size are taken from that table; D and trimming were inferred from the DNA. The data show roughly 56,000 clones, with around 89% seen just once and 10% to 15% held by the top ten. Trimming cost V 4 bases and J 3 bases; bases outside gene matches: 9. The CDR3 spans 15 residues. Germline CDR1 is MNHEY and CDR2 is SVGAGI. This specimen belongs to a study of blood T cell repertoires in COVID-19. Across the whole study: The cDNA or gDNA used as material had been derived from T cells, B-cell-depleted T cells, or PBMCs.

The receptor was isolated from a man between 60 and 70 years old with active COVID-19. The sequenced sample consisted of peripheral blood. V usage is TRBV6-5 and J usage is TRBJ2-7, with 7 bases aligning to TRBD1. CDR3 protein: CASSLYRGVGYEQYF. The DNA of the CDR3 is TGTGCCAGCAGTTTATACAGGGGTGTTGGCTACGAGCAGTACTTC.